The rows below give T cell receptor beta chains drawn from one sample of a study of regulatory T cells in long-lasting Graves disease. TCRdb re-called the multiplex PCR reads with MiXCR, one entry per CDR3 protein. The sample consists of around 400,000 distinct CDR3 sequences, roughly a sixth of them appearing once. The sample in question was peripheral blood mononuclear cells (PBMCs), obtained at new diagnosis, from a patient treated with antithyroid drugs. These TCRs come from a female donor with Graves disease. Each CDR3 is given with its conserved first and last residue. Each record gives: J gene, D gene, V gene, clone size, CDR3 DNA, CDR3 protein. D genes are given only for firm matches. Rows give clone size only sometimes, using once, few, many, or a class for an expanded clone.

TRBJ1-3 | . | TRBV27 | many | TGTGCCAGCAGTTCCAGGGTTGGAAACACCATATATTTT | CASSSRVGNTIYF
TRBJ2-1 | . | TRBV20-1 | many | TGCAGTGCTAGAGATATGGGGACCTCTAGTGAGCAGTTCTTC | CSARDMGTSSEQFF
TRBJ1-2 | TRBD1 | TRBV5-6 | . | TGTGCCAGCAGAGCGGACAGGGGGCTCGACTATGGCTACACCTTC | CASRADRGLDYGYTF
TRBJ2-5 | TRBD1 | TRBV12-3/TRBV12-4 | many | TGTGCCAGCAGTTTACGGGGCGGACAGGGGGAGACCCAGTACTTC | CASSLRGGQGETQYF
TRBJ1-2 | TRBD1 | TRBV7-8 | medium-sized | TGTGCCAGCAGCACGGGACAGGGGGCGGTGAACTATGGCTACACCTTC | CASSTGQGAVNYGYTF
TRBJ2-5 | . | TRBV28 | many | TGTGCCAGCAGTTTCTTTGGCAGGGGAGGCCAAGAGACCCAGTACTTC | CASSFFGRGGQETQYF
TRBJ1-5 | TRBD1 | TRBV29-1 | many | TGCAGCGCGGGGACAGGGGATCAGCCCCAGCATTTT | CSAGTGDQPQHF
TRBJ1-1 | TRBD1 | TRBV29-1 | few | TGCAGCGCTTACCCCCGACAGGGATTGATCATGACTGAAGCTTTCTTT | CSAYPRQGLIMTEAFF
TRBJ2-1 | . | TRBV20-1 | . | TGCAGTGCTAGAGCCTACAATGAGCAGTCCTTC | CSARAYNEQSF
TRBJ2-3 | TRBD2 | TRBV20-1 | many | TGCAGTGCTAAGACTAGCGGGGGGGCAACAGATACGCAGTATTTT | CSAKTSGGATDTQYF
TRBJ1-1 | . | TRBV20-1 | many | TGCAGTGCTCCCGCCCTGGAGACGGCGGGTACTGAAGCTTTCTTT | CSAPALETAGTEAFF
TRBJ1-1 | TRBD1 | TRBV5-1 | many | TGCGCCAGCAGCACTGGGTTGCCGGACAGGGGAAGGAACATTGAAGCTTTCTTT | CASSTGLPDRGRNIEAFF
TRBJ1-2 | . | TRBV6-2/TRBV6-3 | many | TGTGCCAGCAGTTACTCGATCGGTATCCGACCCTCTTATGGCTACACCTTC | CASSYSIGIRPSYGYTF
TRBJ2-7 | . | TRBV10-3 | . | TGTGCCATCACGCCAGCCGGGGGCGAGCAGTACTTC | CAITPAGGEQYF
TRBJ2-1 | TRBD1 | TRBV28 | few | TGTGCCAGCAGTTTCCTGCCGACAGGGATTCGAAATGAGCAGTTCTTC | CASSFLPTGIRNEQFF
TRBJ1-2 | TRBD1 | TRBV7-6 | many | TGTGCCAGCAGCCAAGGACAGGCCTATGGCTACACCTTC | CASSQGQAYGYTF
TRBJ2-4 | TRBD1 | TRBV28 | many | TGTGCCAGCAGTTTCGGACAGGGGGTAGCCAAAAACATTCAGTACTTC | CASSFGQGVAKNIQYF
TRBJ2-7 | TRBD1 | TRBV28 | many | TGTGCCAGCAACCGGGACAGGGGGCGCGGGGAGCAGTACTTC | CASNRDRGRGEQYF
TRBJ2-2 | TRBD1 | TRBV7-9 | many | TGTGCCAGCAGCTCTCCGGGACAGGGGGCGAACACCGGGGAGCTGTTTTTT | CASSSPGQGANTGELFF
TRBJ2-3 | TRBD2 | TRBV7-9 | many | TGTGCCAGCAGCTTAGGGACTAGCGGGGGCCGCACAGATACGCAGTATTTT | CASSLGTSGGRTDTQYF
TRBJ2-4 | TRBD1 | TRBV10-3 | few | TGTGCCATCAGTGTAAACAGGGGAATTGGGGCCAAAAACATTCAGTACTTC | CAISVNRGIGAKNIQYF
TRBJ2-5 | TRBD2 | TRBV7-2 | many | TGTGCCAGCAGCTTAGTCGCGGGAGGGCCGATGAGAGAGACCCAGTACTTC | CASSLVAGGPMRETQYF
TRBJ2-1 | . | TRBV19 | many | TGTGCCAGTAGGGACTATCAGTATGAGCAGTTCTTC | CASRDYQYEQFF
TRBJ1-3 | TRBD1 | TRBV7-2 | many | TGTGCCAGCAGCTCCCACACATACGACAGGGATGGAAACACCATATATTTT | CASSSHTYDRDGNTIYF
TRBJ1-5 | . | TRBV11-3 | many | TGTGCCAGCAGCTCTCGGACAGCCCTTAGCAATCAGCCCCAGCATTTT | CASSSRTALSNQPQHF
TRBJ1-1 | . | TRBV3-1 | many | TGTGCCAGCAGCCAGGGACGGCTGAACACTGAAGCTTTCTTT | CASSQGRLNTEAFF
TRBJ1-2 | TRBD1 | TRBV29-1 | few | TGCAGCGTTGACAGTGTGTGGGGCAGGGGGAACTATGGCTACACCTTC | CSVDSVWGRGNYGYTF
TRBJ1-2 | TRBD1 | TRBV11-2 | many | TGTGCCAGCAGCTTAGGACAGGGAGTCAACTATGGCTACACCTTC | CASSLGQGVNYGYTF
TRBJ2-1 | TRBD2 | TRBV27 | many | TGTGCCAGCAGTTTAGGGACTAGCGGGGGTCTCAATGAGCAGTTCTTC | CASSLGTSGGLNEQFF
TRBJ2-1 | TRBD1 | TRBV2 | . | TGTGCCAGCGGCTCGGGACAGATCTACAATGAGCAGTTCTTC | CASGSGQIYNEQFF
TRBJ2-3 | TRBD2 | TRBV24-1 | many | TGTGCCACCATCGCTCACAATTGGACTAGCGGGAGCGGGGGCACAGATACGCAGTATTTT | CATIAHNWTSGSGGTDTQYF
TRBJ2-7 | TRBD1 | TRBV19 | . | TGTGCCAGTACCTCCAGGACAGGGAAATACGAGCAGTACTTC | CASTSRTGKYEQYF
TRBJ1-1 | TRBD1 | TRBV19 | . | TGTGCCAGTAGAAGGACCGGGACAGGGATAGCTTTCTTT | CASRRTGTGIAFF
TRBJ1-2 | . | TRBV30 | many | TGTGCCTGGAAAGGGGCGGGAGCTGACTATGGCTACACCTTC | CAWKGAGADYGYTF
TRBJ2-1 | TRBD2 | TRBV5-1 | many | TGCGCCAGCAGCCCTGGAGGGATAGCGGGGGGGTATGAGCAGTTCTTC | CASSPGGIAGGYEQFF
TRBJ2-7 | . | TRBV28 | many | TGTGCCAGCAGAAGGACTGGGAACTCCTACGAGCAGTACTTC | CASRRTGNSYEQYF
TRBJ2-2 | . | TRBV4-3 | . | TGCGCCAGCAGCCAAGACCCCCACCCGGTGATCGGGGAGCTGTTTTTT | CASSQDPHPVIGELFF
TRBJ2-1 | . | TRBV12-3/TRBV12-4 | many | TGTGCCAGCAGTTTAGCGGGAGGATTGCATGAGCAGTTCTTC | CASSLAGGLHEQFF
TRBJ2-2 | . | TRBV7-9 | many | TGTGCCAGCAGCTTATTGACCGGGTTCGGGGAGCTGTTTTTT | CASSLLTGFGELFF
TRBJ2-3 | TRBD2 | TRBV19 | few | TGTGCCAGTAGTATGGATATAGCGGGGCCGGAGGATACGCAGTATTTT | CASSMDIAGPEDTQYF
TRBJ2-2 | TRBD1 | TRBV29-1 | many | TGCAGCGTTGTAGGTCCGGGACAGACGAACACCGGGGAGCTGTTTTTT | CSVVGPGQTNTGELFF
TRBJ2-1 | TRBD2 | TRBV7-2 | many | TGTGCCAGCAGCGCGACTAGCGGGAGCTACAATGAGCAGTTCTTC | CASSATSGSYNEQFF
TRBJ1-3 | . | TRBV4-3 | . | TGCGCCAGCAGCATACCTGGCTCTGGAAACACCATATATTTT | CASSIPGSGNTIYF
TRBJ1-5 | TRBD1 | TRBV28 | . | TGTGCCAGCAGTCAGCACCCCCAGGGGGCAGAGCAGCCCCAGCATTTT | CASSQHPQGAEQPQHF
TRBJ1-1 | . | TRBV19 | few | TGTGCCAGTAGTATGGCTCTGGTCAGCACTGAAGCTTTCTTT | CASSMALVSTEAFF
TRBJ2-1 | . | TRBV11-2 | many | TGTGCCAGCAGCCCATCGGACGGGTATACCTACAATGAGCAGTTCTTC | CASSPSDGYTYNEQFF
TRBJ1-1 | . | TRBV2 | many | TGTGCCAGCAGTCCGACAGGAGAAGGAGCTGAAGCTTTCTTT | CASSPTGEGAEAFF
TRBJ2-3 | TRBD1 | TRBV28 | many | TGTGCCAGCAGTATCCAGCCCGGGACAGGGAGTTATACGCAGTATTTT | CASSIQPGTGSYTQYF
TRBJ2-5 | . | TRBV24-1 | many | TGTGCCACCAGGTTTTCAGAGGCCCAAGAGACCCAGTACTTC | CATRFSEAQETQYF
TRBJ2-3 | . | TRBV7-9 | few | TGTGCCAGCAGCTTTGAGAGGACGGGCACAGATACGCAGTATTTT | CASSFERTGTDTQYF
TRBJ2-5 | TRBD1 | TRBV15 | many | TGTGCCACCAGCAGTGCTAGGACAGGGCCCGAGACCCAGTACTTC | CATSSARTGPETQYF
TRBJ2-4 | . | TRBV28 | few | TGTGCCAGCAGTTCTCCTTGGGGACCCAAAAACATTCAGTACTTC | CASSSPWGPKNIQYF
TRBJ2-2 | . | TRBV10-3 | . | TGTGCCATCAGTTCATGGGGATACAGACCTTACACCGGGGAGCTGTTTTTT | CAISSWGYRPYTGELFF